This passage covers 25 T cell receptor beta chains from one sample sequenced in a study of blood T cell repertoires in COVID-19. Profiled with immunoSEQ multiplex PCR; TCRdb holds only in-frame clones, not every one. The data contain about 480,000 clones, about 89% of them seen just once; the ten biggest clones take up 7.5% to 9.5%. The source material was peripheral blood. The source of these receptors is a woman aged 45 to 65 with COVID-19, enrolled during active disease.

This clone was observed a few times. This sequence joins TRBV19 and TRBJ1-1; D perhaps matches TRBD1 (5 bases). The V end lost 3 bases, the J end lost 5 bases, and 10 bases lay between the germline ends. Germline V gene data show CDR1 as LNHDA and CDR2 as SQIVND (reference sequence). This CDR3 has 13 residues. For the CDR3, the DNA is TGTGCCAGTAGTATCGCGGGGGGAACTGAAGCTTTCTTT. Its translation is CASSIAGGTEAFF.

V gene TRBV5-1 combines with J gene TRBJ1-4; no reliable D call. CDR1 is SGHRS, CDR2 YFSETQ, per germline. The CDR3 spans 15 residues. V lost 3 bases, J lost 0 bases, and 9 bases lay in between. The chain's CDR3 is CASSSDYATNEKLFF. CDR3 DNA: TGCGCCAGCAGCTCCGACTACGCAACTAATGAAAAACTGTTTTTT.

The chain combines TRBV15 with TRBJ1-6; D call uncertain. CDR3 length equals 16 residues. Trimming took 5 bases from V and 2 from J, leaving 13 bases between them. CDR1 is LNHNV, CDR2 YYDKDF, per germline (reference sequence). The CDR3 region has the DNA TGTGCCACCAGCGGATTAGACACAGCCTATAATTCACCCCTCCACTTT. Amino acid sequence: CATSGLDTAYNSPLHF. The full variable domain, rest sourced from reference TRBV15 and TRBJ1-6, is DAMVIQNPRYQVTQFGKPVTLSCSQTLNHNVMYWYQQKSSQAPKLLFHYYDKDFNNEADTPDNFQSRRPNTSFCFLDIRSPGLGDTAMYLCATSGLDTAYNSPLHFGNGTRLTVT.

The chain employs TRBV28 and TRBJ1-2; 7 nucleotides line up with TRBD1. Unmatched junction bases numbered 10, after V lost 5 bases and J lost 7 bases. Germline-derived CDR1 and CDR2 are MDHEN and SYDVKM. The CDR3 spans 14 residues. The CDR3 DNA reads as TGTGCCAGCAGTCCCCCGACAGGGTCAGGTGGCTACACCTTC. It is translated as CASSPPTGSGGYTF.

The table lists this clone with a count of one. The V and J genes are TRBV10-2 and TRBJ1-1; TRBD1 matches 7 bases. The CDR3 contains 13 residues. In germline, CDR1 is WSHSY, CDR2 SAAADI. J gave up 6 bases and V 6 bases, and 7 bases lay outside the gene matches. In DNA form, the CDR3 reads TGCGCCAGCAGAATGACAGGGTGGCCTGAAGCTTTCTTT. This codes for CASRMTGWPEAFF.

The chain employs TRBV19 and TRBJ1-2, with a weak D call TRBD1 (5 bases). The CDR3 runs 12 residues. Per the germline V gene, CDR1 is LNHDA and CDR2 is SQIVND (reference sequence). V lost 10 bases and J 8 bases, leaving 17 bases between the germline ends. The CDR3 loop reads CATSNWGDGYTF. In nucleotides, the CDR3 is TGTGCCACTTCAAATTGGGGCGACGGCTACACCTTC.

The CDR3 sequence: CASSGTTSTDTQYF. The CDR3 DNA sequence: TGTGCCAGTAGTGGGACAACTAGCACAGATACGCAGTATTTT. V is TRBV19 and J is TRBJ2-3; possible D gene TRBD1, 6 bases. The V gene lost 5 bases and the J gene lost 0 bases, with 9 bases spanning the gap. From germline, CDR1 is LNHDA and CDR2 SQIVND (reference sequence). CDR3 length equals 14 residues.

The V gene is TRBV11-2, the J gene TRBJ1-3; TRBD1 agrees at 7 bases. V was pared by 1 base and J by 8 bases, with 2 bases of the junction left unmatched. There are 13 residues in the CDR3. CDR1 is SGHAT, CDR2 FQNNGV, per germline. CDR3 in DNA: TGTGCCAGCAGCTTAGGACAGGGCTACACCATATATTTT. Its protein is CASSLGQGYTIYF.

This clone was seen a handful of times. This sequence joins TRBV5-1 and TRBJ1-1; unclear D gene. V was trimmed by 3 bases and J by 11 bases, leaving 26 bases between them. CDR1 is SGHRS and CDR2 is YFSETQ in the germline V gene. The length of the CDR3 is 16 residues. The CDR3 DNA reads TGCGCCAGCAGCTACGTACTGCGGCAGCCCTCCTTTTTGGCTTTCTTT. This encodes CASSYVLRQPSFLAFF.

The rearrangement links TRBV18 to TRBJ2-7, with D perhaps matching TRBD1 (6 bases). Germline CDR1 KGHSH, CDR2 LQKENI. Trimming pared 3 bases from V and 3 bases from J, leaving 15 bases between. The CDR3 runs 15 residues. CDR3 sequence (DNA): TGTGCCAGCTCACCCGGGGCAGGGGCCGTCTACGAGCAGTACTTC. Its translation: CASSPGAGAVYEQYF.

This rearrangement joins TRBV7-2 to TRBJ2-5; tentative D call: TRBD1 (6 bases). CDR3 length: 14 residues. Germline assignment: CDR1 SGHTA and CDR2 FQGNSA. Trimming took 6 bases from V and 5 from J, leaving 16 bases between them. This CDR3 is CASSFPGQWETQYF. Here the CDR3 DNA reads TGTGCCAGCAGTTTCCCAGGACAGTGGGAGACCCAGTACTTC.

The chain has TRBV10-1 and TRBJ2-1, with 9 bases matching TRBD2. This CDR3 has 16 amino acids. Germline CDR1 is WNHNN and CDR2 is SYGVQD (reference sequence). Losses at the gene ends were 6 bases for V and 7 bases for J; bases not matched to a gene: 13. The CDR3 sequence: CASSDFLAGGWNEQFF. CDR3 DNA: TGCGCCAGCAGCGACTTTCTCGCGGGGGGGTGGAATGAGCAGTTCTTC.

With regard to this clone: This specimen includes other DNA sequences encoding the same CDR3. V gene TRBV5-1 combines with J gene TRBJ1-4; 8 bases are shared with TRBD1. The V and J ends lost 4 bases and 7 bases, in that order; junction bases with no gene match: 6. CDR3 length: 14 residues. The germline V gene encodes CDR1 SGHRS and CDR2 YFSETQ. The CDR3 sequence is CASSLQGASEKLFF. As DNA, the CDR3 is TGCGCCAGCAGCCTTCAGGGGGCGAGTGAAAAACTGTTTTTT.

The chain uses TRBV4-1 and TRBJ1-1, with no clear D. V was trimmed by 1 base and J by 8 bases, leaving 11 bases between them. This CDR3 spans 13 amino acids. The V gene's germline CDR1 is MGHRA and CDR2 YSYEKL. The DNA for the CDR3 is TGCGCCAGCAGCCAAGTGGTAGGCGGCGAAGCTTTCTTT. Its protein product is CASSQVVGGEAFF.

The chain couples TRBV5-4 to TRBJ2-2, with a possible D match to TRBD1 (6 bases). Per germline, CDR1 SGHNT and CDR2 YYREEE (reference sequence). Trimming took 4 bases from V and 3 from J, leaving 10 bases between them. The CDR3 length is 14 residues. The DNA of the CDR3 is TGTGCCAGCAGCGGGGACACATACACCGGGGAGCTGTTTTTT. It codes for CASSGDTYTGELFF. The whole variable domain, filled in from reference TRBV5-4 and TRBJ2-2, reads ETGVTQSPTHLIKTRGQQVTLRCSSQSGHNTVSWYQQALGQGPQFIFQYYREEENGRGNFPPRFSGLQFPNYSSELNVNALELDDSALYLCASSGDTYTGELFFGEGSRLTVL.

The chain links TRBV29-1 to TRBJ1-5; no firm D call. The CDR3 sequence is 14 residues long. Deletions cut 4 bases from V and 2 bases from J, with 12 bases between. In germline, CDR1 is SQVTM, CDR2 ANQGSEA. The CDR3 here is CSVVLSLGNQPQHF. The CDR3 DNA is TGCAGCGTTGTGTTGTCCCTCGGCAATCAGCCCCAGCATTTT.

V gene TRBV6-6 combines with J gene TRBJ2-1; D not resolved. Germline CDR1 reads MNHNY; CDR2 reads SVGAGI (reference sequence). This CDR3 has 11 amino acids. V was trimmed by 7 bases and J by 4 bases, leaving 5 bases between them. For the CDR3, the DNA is TGTGCCAGCAAGGAGTACAATGAGCAGTTCTTC. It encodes CASKEYNEQFF.

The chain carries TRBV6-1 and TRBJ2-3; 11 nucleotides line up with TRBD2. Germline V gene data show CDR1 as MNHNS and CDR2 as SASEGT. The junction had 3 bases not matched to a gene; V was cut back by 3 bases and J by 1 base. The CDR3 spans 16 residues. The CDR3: CASSDLAGGGTDTQYF. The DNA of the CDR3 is TGTGCCAGCAGTGACCTAGCGGGGGGAGGCACAGATACGCAGTATTTT.

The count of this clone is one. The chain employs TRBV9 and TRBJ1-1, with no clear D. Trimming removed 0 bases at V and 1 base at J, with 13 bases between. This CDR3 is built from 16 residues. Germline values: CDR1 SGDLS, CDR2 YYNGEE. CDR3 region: CASSVASIGGNTEAFF. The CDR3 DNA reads TGTGCCAGCAGCGTAGCTAGCATTGGAGGGAACACTGAAGCTTTCTTT.

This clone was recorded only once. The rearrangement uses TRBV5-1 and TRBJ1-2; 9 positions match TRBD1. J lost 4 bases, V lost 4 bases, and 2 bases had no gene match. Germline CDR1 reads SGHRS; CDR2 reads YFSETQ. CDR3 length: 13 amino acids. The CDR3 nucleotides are TGCGCCAGCAGCGGGACAGGGATCTATGGCTACACCTTC. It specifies CASSGTGIYGYTF.

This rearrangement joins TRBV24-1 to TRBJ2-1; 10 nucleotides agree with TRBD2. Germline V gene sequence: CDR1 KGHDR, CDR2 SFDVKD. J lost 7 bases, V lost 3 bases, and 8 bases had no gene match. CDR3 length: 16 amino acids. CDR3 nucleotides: TGTGCCACCAGTGATCCTAAGACTAGCGGGCTAAATGAGCAGTTCTTC. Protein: CATSDPKTSGLNEQFF.

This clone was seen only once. The CDR3 sequence: CASSLGTGDTGELFF. CDR3 DNA: TGTGCCAGCTCCCTGGGGACAGGGGACACCGGGGAGCTGTTTTTT. This chain links TRBV18 with TRBJ2-2; 10 nucleotides match TRBD1. The ends lost 6 bases at V and 3 bases at J; junction bases unmatched: 4. This CDR3 region has 15 residues. Germline assignment: CDR1 KGHSH and CDR2 LQKENI.

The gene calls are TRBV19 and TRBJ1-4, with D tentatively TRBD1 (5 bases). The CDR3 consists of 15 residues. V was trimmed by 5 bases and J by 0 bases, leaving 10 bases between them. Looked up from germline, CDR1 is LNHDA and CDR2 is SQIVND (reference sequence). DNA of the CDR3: TGTGCCAGTAGTGACGACAGTGCAACTAATGAAAAACTGTTTTTT. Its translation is CASSDDSATNEKLFF.

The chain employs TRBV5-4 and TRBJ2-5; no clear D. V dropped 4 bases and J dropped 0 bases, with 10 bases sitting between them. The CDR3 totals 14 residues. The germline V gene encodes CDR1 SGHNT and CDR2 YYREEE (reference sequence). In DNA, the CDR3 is TGTGCCAGCAGCCCCCACCAGAACCAAGAGACCCAGTACTTC. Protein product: CASSPHQNQETQYF.

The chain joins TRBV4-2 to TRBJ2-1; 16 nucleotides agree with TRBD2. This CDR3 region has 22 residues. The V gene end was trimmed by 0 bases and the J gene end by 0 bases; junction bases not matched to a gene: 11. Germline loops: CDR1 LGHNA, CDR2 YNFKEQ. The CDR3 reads CASSQDTDRGLAGGSSYNEQFF. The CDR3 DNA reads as TGTGCCAGCAGCCAAGATACCGACCGGGGACTAGCGGGGGGGAGCTCCTACAATGAGCAGTTCTTC.